This record looks at one T cell receptor beta chain sequence and its context. The antigen remains unidentified. The length of the CDR3 is 13 residues. Germline loops: CDR1 SGHTA, CDR2 FQGNSA. The V gene lost 5 bases and the J gene lost 2 bases, with 10 bases spanning the gap. Researchers took RNA transcripts and amplified the TCR beta CDR3 regions from them. Initially, a first-round RT-PCR of the TCR CDR3 employed the HTBI primer set. MiXCR, run by TCRdb on the multiplex PCR reads, gives a single entry per CDR3 protein. This sample has approximately 600,000 distinct CDR3 sequences, with approximately 15% found just once. Drawn at first hyperthyroidism diagnosis, the blood sample preceded any ophthalmopathy symptoms. More than 9.5 ml fresh peripheral blood yielded the PBMCs. The data derive from a study of T cells in Graves' hyperthyroidism and ophthalmopathy. Findings and limits, study-wide: In simple terms, a model built on 13 V-J features told ophthalmopathy apart from stable hyperthyroidism.

This TCR came from a woman in her twenties or thirties with Graves' hyperthyroidism that later progressed to Graves' ophthalmopathy. This rearrangement joins TRBV7-2 to TRBJ2-7; D might be TRBD2 (5 bases). Sequencing was carried out using blood. CDR3 amino acids: CTSSLTGTYEQYF. The CDR3 DNA reads TGTACCAGCAGCCTGACGGGAACCTACGAGCAGTACTTC. The full variable domain, completed using reference TRBV7-2 and TRBJ2-7, is GAGVSQSPSNKVTEKGKDVELRCDPISGHTALYWYRQSLGQGLEFLIYFQGNSAPDKSGLPSDRFSAERTGGSVSTLTIQRTQQEDSAVYLCTSSLTGTYEQYFGPGTRLTVT.